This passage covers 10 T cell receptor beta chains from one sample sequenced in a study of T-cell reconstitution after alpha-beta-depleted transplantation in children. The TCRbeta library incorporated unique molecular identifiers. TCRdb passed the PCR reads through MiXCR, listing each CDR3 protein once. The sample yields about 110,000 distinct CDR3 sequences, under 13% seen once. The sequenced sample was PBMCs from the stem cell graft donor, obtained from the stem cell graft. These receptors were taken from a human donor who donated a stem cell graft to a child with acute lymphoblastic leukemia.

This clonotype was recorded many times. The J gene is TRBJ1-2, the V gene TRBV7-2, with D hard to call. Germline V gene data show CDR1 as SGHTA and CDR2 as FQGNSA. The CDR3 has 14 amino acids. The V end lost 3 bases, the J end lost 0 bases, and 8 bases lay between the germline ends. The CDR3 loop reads CASSFGSPNYGYTF. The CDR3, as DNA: TGTGCCAGCAGCTTTGGCTCCCCTAACTATGGCTACACCTTC.

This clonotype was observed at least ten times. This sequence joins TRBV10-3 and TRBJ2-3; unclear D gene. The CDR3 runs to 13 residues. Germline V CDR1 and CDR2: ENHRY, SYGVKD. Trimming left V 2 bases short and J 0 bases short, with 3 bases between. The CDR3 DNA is TGTGCCATCAGTGAGGCTAGCACAGATACGCAGTATTTT. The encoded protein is CAISEASTDTQYF.

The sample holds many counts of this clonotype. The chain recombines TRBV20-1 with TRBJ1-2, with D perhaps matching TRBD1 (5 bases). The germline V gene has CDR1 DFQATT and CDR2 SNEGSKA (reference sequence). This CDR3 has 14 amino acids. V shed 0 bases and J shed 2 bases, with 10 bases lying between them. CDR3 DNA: TGCAGTGCTAGAGATCGACGGGGCAACTATGGCTACACCTTC. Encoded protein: CSARDRRGNYGYTF.

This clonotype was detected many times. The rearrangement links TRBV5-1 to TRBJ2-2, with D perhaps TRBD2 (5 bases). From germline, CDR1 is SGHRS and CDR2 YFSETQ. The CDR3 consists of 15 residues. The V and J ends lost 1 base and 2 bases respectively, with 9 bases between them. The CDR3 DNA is TGCGCCAGCAGCTTGAATCGGGGTAACACCGGGGAGCTGTTTTTT. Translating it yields CASSLNRGNTGELFF.

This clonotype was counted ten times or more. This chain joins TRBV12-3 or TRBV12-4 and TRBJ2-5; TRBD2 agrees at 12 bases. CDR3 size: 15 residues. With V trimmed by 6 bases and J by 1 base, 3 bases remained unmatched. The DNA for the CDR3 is TGTGCCAGCAGCTGGACTAGCGGGGTCCAAGAGACCCAGTACTTC. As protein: CASSWTSGVQETQYF.

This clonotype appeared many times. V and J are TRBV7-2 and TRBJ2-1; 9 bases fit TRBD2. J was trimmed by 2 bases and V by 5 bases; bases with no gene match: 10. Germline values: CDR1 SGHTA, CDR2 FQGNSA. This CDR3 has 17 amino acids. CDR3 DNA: TGTGCCAGCAGCCAACCCTTTAGCGGGGGAACCTACAATGAGCAGTTCTTC. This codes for CASSQPFSGGTYNEQFF.

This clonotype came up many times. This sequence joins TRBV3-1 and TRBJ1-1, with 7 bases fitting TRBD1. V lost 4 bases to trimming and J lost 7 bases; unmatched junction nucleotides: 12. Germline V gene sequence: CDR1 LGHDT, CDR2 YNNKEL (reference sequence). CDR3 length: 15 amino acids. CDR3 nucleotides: TGTGCCAGCAGCCGGCATAACAGGGGAAGCTATGAAGCTTTCTTT. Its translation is CASSRHNRGSYEAFF.

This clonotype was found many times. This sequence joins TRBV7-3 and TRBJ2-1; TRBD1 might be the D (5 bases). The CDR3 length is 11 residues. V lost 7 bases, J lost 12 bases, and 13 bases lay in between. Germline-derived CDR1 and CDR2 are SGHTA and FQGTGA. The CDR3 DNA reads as TGTGCCAGCAACCATTGGGGCGGGCAGTTCTTC. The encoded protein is CASNHWGGQFF.

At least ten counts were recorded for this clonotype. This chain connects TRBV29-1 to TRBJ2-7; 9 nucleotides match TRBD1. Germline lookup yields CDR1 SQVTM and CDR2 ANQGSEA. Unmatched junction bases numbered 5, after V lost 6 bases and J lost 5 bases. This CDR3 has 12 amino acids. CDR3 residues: CSVVGQGHEQYF. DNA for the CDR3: TGCAGCGTAGTGGGACAGGGACACGAGCAGTACTTC.

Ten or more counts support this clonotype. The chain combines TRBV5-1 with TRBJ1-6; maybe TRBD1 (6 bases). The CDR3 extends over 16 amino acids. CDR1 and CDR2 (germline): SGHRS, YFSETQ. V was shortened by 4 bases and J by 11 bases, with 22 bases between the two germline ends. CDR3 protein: CASSPMDPSGATPLHF. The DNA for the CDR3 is TGCGCCAGCAGCCCCATGGACCCATCGGGGGCCACACCCCTCCACTTT.